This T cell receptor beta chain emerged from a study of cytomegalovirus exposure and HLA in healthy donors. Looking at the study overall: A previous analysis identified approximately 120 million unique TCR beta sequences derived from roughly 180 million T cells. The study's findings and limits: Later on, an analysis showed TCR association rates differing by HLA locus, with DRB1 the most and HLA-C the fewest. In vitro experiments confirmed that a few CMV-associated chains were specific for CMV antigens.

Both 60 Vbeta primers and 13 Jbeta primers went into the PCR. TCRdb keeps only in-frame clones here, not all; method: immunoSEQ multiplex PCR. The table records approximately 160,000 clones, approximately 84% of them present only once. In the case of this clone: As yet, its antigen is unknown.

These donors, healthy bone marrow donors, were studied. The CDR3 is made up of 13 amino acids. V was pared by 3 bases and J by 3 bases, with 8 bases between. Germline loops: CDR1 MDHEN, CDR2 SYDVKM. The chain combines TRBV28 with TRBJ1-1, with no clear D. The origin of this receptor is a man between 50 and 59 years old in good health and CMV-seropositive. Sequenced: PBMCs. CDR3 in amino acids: CASSFERDTEAFF. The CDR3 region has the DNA TGTGCCAGCAGTTTTGAGCGGGACACTGAAGCTTTCTTT.